Each of the 25 T cell receptor beta chains below was sequenced from the same sample in a study of cytotoxic CD8 clonotypes in ibrutinib-treated CLL. Repertoires were generated with immunoSEQ multiplex PCR, while TCRdb's copy carries only in-frame clones and drops some. The repertoire holds hundreds of thousands of clones, with roughly 67% as singletons. Sequenced here: PBMCs, sampled after 36 months of ibrutinib treatment. These receptors came from a human donor with chronic lymphocytic leukemia.

This chain uses TRBV18 with TRBJ2-1; 10 nucleotides match TRBD2. J was trimmed by 2 bases and V by 2 bases; bases with no gene match: 6. The germline V gene has CDR1 KGHSH and CDR2 LQKENI. CDR3 length: 17 residues. The chain's CDR3 is CASSPGGLAGAYNEQFF. The CDR3 region has the DNA TGTGCCAGCTCACCAGGTGGGCTAGCGGGGGCCTACAATGAGCAGTTCTTC.

The chain employs TRBV19 and TRBJ2-7; TRBD2 aligns across 14 bases. CDR3 length equals 16 residues. Germline V CDR1 and CDR2: LNHDA, SQIVND (reference sequence). With V trimmed by 11 bases and J by 3 bases, 12 bases remained unmatched. CDR3 in amino acids: CASSPAGTSGSYEQYF. The CDR3 DNA follows: TGTGCCTCTTCCCCTGCCGGGACTAGCGGGAGCTACGAGCAGTACTTC.

The chain recombines TRBV5-4 with TRBJ2-1; 7 bases agree with TRBD1. There are 17 residues in the CDR3. With V trimmed by 5 bases and J by 0 bases, 11 bases remained unmatched. Germline assignment: CDR1 SGHNT and CDR2 YYREEE (reference sequence). The DNA for the CDR3 is TGTGCCAGCAGAACCGGGACAGCCTACCCCTCCTACAATGAGCAGTTCTTC. As protein: CASRTGTAYPSYNEQFF.

V gene TRBV7-9 combines with J gene TRBJ1-2; 9 nucleotides agree with TRBD1. After removal of 5 bases from V and 6 bases from J, the junction contained 10 bases not matched to a gene. The CDR3 loop spans 15 amino acids. Germline lookup yields CDR1 SEHNR and CDR2 FQNEAQ (reference sequence). The DNA for the CDR3 is TGTGCCAGCAGCGACCGGGACAGGGCGCGTGATGGCTACACCTTC. Protein sequence: CASSDRDRARDGYTF.

The chain employs TRBV29-1 and TRBJ2-1; TRBD2 aligns across 10 bases. The germline gives CDR1 SQVTM, CDR2 ANQGSEA. This CDR3 is built from 16 residues. V shed 1 base and J 3 bases; nucleotides not matched to a gene: 6. CDR3 sequence (DNA): TGCAGCGTTGAAGGTGCTAGCGGGGGCCACTACAATGAGCAGTTCTTC. Translation gives CSVEGASGGHYNEQFF.

The chain uses TRBV21-1 and TRBJ2-6; the table's D call of TRBD2 was not tested on the DNA. TRBV21-1 is classified as a pseudogene. This CDR3 has 17 amino acids. CDR3 nucleotides: TGTGCCAGCAGCTCCTCGGGACTTCGCTCTGGGGCCAACGTCCTGACTTTC. Translated, it gives CASSSSGLRSGANVLTF.

This clone was seen a handful of times. CDR3 protein: CASSPGRGLRDEQFF. The CDR3 DNA reads TGTGCCAGCTCACCCGGCCGGGGACTGAGGGATGAGCAGTTCTTC. The genes are TRBV18 and TRBJ2-1, with D possibly matching TRBD2 (6 bases). V dropped 3 bases and J dropped 8 bases, with 17 bases sitting between them. Germline-derived CDR1 and CDR2 are KGHSH and LQKENI. There are 15 residues in the CDR3.

This sequence joins TRBV5-1 and TRBJ2-1, with D maybe TRBD2 (5 bases). The CDR3 length is 12 residues. V was pared by 4 bases and J by 9 bases, with 11 bases between. Germline-derived CDR1 and CDR2 are SGHRS and YFSETQ. The CDR3 bases are TGCGCCAGCAGCCCTGCGGGTGGTGAGCAGTTCTTC. Amino acid sequence: CASSPAGGEQFF. Filled out from reference TRBV5-1 and TRBJ2-1, the complete variable domain reads KAGVTQTPRYLIKTRGQQVTLSCSPISGHRSVSWYQQTPGQGLQFLFEYFSETQRNKGNFPGRFSGRQFSNSRSEMNVSTLELGDSALYLCASSPAGGEQFFGPGTRLTVL.

The DNA for the CDR3 is TGTGCCAGCAGTGCCCGGTTCTCCAACGTCCTGACTTTC. Translated, it gives CASSARFSNVLTF. The chain employs TRBV2 and TRBJ2-6; the D is unclear. Germline V gives CDR1 SNHLY, CDR2 FYNNEI. The CDR3 extends over 13 amino acids. The V end lost 4 bases, the J end lost 8 bases, and 9 bases lay between the germline ends. The full variable domain, completed using reference TRBV2 and TRBJ2-6, is EPEVTQTPSHQVTQMGQEVILRCVPISNHLYFYWYRQILGQKVEFLVSFYNNEISEKSEIFDDQFSVERPDGSNFTLKIRSTKLEDSAMYFCASSARFSNVLTFGAGSRLTVL.

In DNA form, the CDR3 reads TGTGCCAGCTCACCGGGATCCTACAGGGATGGCTACACCTTC. Its protein is CASSPGSYRDGYTF. V usage is TRBV18 and J usage is TRBJ1-2; D is perhaps TRBD1 (6 bases). The V end was cut by 3 bases, the J end by 6 bases, with 14 bases between. The CDR3 is made up of 14 amino acids. In germline, CDR1 is KGHSH, CDR2 LQKENI.

The chain carries TRBV28 and TRBJ2-7; 8 nucleotides align to TRBD1. The CDR3 consists of 15 residues. V gave up 2 bases and J gave up 4 bases; unmatched junction bases: 7. CDR1 and CDR2 (germline): MDHEN, SYDVKM. The CDR3 region has the DNA TGTGCCAGCAGTTTACTATGGACAGGGCGATACGAGCAGTACTTC. This codes for CASSLLWTGRYEQYF.

J is TRBJ2-7 and V is TRBV7-9, with 11 bases lining up with TRBD2. The CDR3 is made up of 15 amino acids. The trim removed 1 base at V and 7 bases at J, leaving 6 bases unmatched. Germline CDR1 is SEHNR and CDR2 is FQNEAQ (reference sequence). The CDR3 sequence: CASSLDGTSGGEQYF. The CDR3 DNA reads TGTGCCAGCAGCTTAGACGGGACTAGCGGAGGTGAGCAGTACTTC. Full variable domain (remainder filled in from reference TRBV7-9 and TRBJ2-7): DTGVSQNPRHKITKRGQNVTFRCDPISEHNRLYWYRQTLGQGPEFLTYFQNEAQLEKSRLLSDRFSAERPKGSFSTLEIQRTEQGDSAMYLCASSLDGTSGGEQYFGPGTRLTVT.

This clone has just a few counts. V is TRBV19 and J is TRBJ1-1; no firm D call. The CDR3 has 12 residues. Germline CDR1 is LNHDA and CDR2 is SQIVND (reference sequence). V was shortened by 5 bases and J by 6 bases, with 10 bases between the two germline ends. The CDR3 nucleotides read TGTGCCAGTAGTGGTGTGGCCTCTGAAGCTTTCTTT. Its protein product is CASSGVASEAFF.

This chain connects TRBV4-1 to TRBJ1-2; no clear D. The CDR3 has 14 amino acids. V was shortened by 1 base and J by 1 base, with 7 bases between the two germline ends. Germline CDR1 reads MGHRA; CDR2 reads YSYEKL. The CDR3, as DNA: TGCGCCAGCAGCCAAGGTTCGGATAACTATGGCTACACCTTC. It yields the protein CASSQGSDNYGYTF.

J is TRBJ1-3 and V is TRBV6-5; D gene unclear. V gave up 4 bases and J gave up 2 bases, with 6 bases separating them. The V gene's germline CDR1 is MNHEY and CDR2 SVGAGI. The CDR3 contains 13 residues. As DNA, the CDR3 is TGTGCCAGCAGTTCTGGGACTGGAAACACCATATATTTT. Its translation is CASSSGTGNTIYF.

CDR3 residues: CASSLGVGRGGEEQYF. Here the CDR3 DNA reads TGTGCCAGCAGCTTAGGGGTTGGCAGGGGAGGAGAAGAGCAGTACTTC. This chain connects TRBV5-4 to TRBJ2-7; the D call may be TRBD1 or TRBD2 (6 bases each). V was shortened by 2 bases and J by 7 bases, with 22 bases between the two germline ends. The germline V gene encodes CDR1 SGHNT and CDR2 YYREEE (reference sequence). This CDR3 is 16 amino acids long.

This clone has only a few counts. Other nucleotide sequences from this sample produce the same CDR3. This chain uses TRBV15 with TRBJ1-5; 10 nucleotides agree with TRBD1. There are 15 residues in the CDR3. V shed 3 bases, J shed 1 base, and the junction held 0 bases outside the gene matches. Germline V lookup: CDR1 LNHNV, CDR2 YYDKDF (reference sequence). This CDR3 reads CATSRDRGSNQPQHF. In DNA form, the CDR3 reads TGTGCCACCAGCAGGGACAGGGGGAGCAATCAGCCCCAGCATTTT.

For this clone: The sample carries other DNA sequences with the same CDR3. The chain joins TRBV6-1 to TRBJ1-2; D not certain. Germline V lookup: CDR1 MNHNS, CDR2 SASEGT. Trimming took 3 bases from V and 8 from J, leaving 10 bases between them. The CDR3 has 12 amino acids. In DNA form, the CDR3 reads TGTGCCAGCAGTGAGGGTCGTGACGGCTACACCTTC. It yields the protein CASSEGRDGYTF.

This clone came up a few times. This CDR3 is CASSQSRVRHSNQPQHF. The CDR3 region has the DNA TGCGCCAGCAGTCAATCAAGGGTCAGACATAGCAATCAGCCCCAGCATTTT. The chain couples TRBV10-1 to TRBJ1-5; D call uncertain. The germline gives CDR1 WNHNN, CDR2 SYGVQD (reference sequence). The CDR3 is 17 amino acids. V lost 5 bases and J 0 bases, leaving 17 bases between the germline ends.

The V and J genes are TRBV19 and TRBJ1-1, with D possibly TRBD1 on 5 matching bases. CDR3 size: 15 residues. CDR1 LNHDA and CDR2 SQIVND come from the germline V gene (reference sequence). The germline V and J ends were trimmed by 3 bases and 4 bases, with 15 bases remaining between them. CDR3 region: CASSMGSGQFTEAFF. The DNA of the CDR3 is TGTGCCAGTAGTATGGGTTCAGGGCAGTTCACTGAAGCTTTCTTT.

V usage is TRBV28 and J usage is TRBJ2-1; 10 bases line up with TRBD2. This CDR3 region has 16 residues. CDR1 MDHEN and CDR2 SYDVKM come from the germline V gene. V lost 6 bases and J lost 8; bases outside the gene matches: 13. The CDR3 is CASSLSAGGWFDEQFF. The CDR3 DNA sequence: TGTGCCAGCAGCTTGTCAGCGGGAGGGTGGTTCGATGAGCAGTTCTTC.

This clone has just one count. The chain has TRBV6-5 and TRBJ2-2; D ambiguous. This CDR3 has 12 amino acids. Germline lookup yields CDR1 MNHEY and CDR2 SVGAGI. V gave up 4 bases and J gave up 7 bases, with 7 bases separating them. The CDR3, as DNA: TGTGCCAGCAGTTCGGAAGGCGGGGAGCTGTTTTTT. As protein: CASSSEGGELFF.

CDR3 amino acids: CASSLSGFETQYF. In DNA form, the CDR3 reads TGTGCCAGCAGCTTATCCGGCTTTGAGACCCAGTACTTC. The chain links TRBV7-3 to TRBJ2-5; D gene ambiguous. V lost 2 bases, J lost 5 bases, and 9 bases lay in between. The CDR3 runs 13 residues. CDR1 and CDR2 (germline): SGHTA, FQGTGA.

The chain combines TRBV7-3 with TRBJ1-2; D perhaps matches TRBD1 (5 bases). In germline, CDR1 is SGHTA, CDR2 FQGTGA. Trimming removed 2 bases at V and 0 bases at J, with 16 bases between. The CDR3 is made up of 17 amino acids. The CDR3, as DNA: TGTGCCAGCAGCTTATACCGGGGACCCCTAGCTAACTATGGCTACACCTTC. It is translated as CASSLYRGPLANYGYTF.

This rearrangement joins TRBV20-1 to TRBJ2-5; D remains ambiguous. CDR1 is DFQATT and CDR2 is SNEGSKA in the germline V gene (reference sequence). This CDR3 is 11 amino acids long. Trimming shortened V by 7 bases and J by 3 bases, and 9 bases separated the two germline ends. In nucleotides, the CDR3 is TGCAGTGGGCCCCTTAAAGAGACCCAGTACTTC. Amino acid sequence: CSGPLKETQYF.